A selection of T cell receptor beta chains follows, all from one sample in a study of blood T cell repertoires in COVID-19. TCRdb's table, derived via immunoSEQ multiplex PCR, lists solely in-frame clones and lacks some. The table lists roughly 120,000 clones, about nine tenths of them singletons. The sequenced sample consisted of peripheral blood. These receptor sequences come from a man between 45 and 60 years old with active COVID-19. CDR3s include the opening cysteine and the closing phenylalanine or tryptophan. Each record gives: J gene, V gene, CDR3 protein.

J gene: TRBJ2-3
V gene: TRBV6-5
CDR3 protein: CASRDSGGASDTQYF

J gene: TRBJ2-1
V gene: TRBV2
CDR3 protein: CATGLAGAEEQFF

J gene: TRBJ1-3
V gene: TRBV18
CDR3 protein: CASSGQGPLSGNTIYF

J gene: TRBJ1-5
V gene: TRBV11-3
CDR3 protein: CASSLRTDQPQHF

J gene: TRBJ2-1
V gene: TRBV5-1
CDR3 protein: CASSPLNNEQFF

J gene: TRBJ2-7
V gene: TRBV7-2
CDR3 protein: CASSLGSGSSYEQYF

J gene: TRBJ2-1
V gene: TRBV4-2
CDR3 protein: CASSQDVSGNYNEQFF

J gene: TRBJ2-1
V gene: TRBV11-3
CDR3 protein: CASSRGGRGEQFF

J gene: TRBJ1-2
V gene: TRBV24-1
CDR3 protein: CATSDPDSKYF

J gene: TRBJ2-6
V gene: TRBV27
CDR3 protein: CASSITGSGANVLTF

J gene: TRBJ2-2
V gene: TRBV2
CDR3 protein: CASKQGVNTGELFF

J gene: TRBJ2-5
V gene: TRBV7-2
CDR3 protein: CASSPSRTFQETQYF

J gene: TRBJ2-1
V gene: TRBV5-4
CDR3 protein: CASSLDIDGPGKQFF

J gene: TRBJ2-5
V gene: TRBV3-1/TRBV3-2
CDR3 protein: CASSQSSGFLQETQYF

J gene: TRBJ2-3
V gene: TRBV4-2
CDR3 protein: CASSQFQGTDTQYF

J gene: TRBJ2-3
V gene: TRBV24-1
CDR3 protein: CATSDRRAGGDTQYF

J gene: TRBJ2-1
V gene: TRBV4-1
CDR3 protein: CASSQGRTSWVDEQFF

J gene: TRBJ2-5
V gene: TRBV4-2
CDR3 protein: CASSQRTSRETQYF

J gene: TRBJ2-1
V gene: TRBV2
CDR3 protein: CASSEELGAYNEQFF

J gene: TRBJ1-2
V gene: TRBV6-5
CDR3 protein: CASGSLLDGYTF

J gene: TRBJ2-3
V gene: TRBV6-4
CDR3 protein: CASSELAGVGGTDTQYF

J gene: TRBJ1-4
V gene: TRBV23-1
CDR3 protein: CARIRGTENEKLFF

J gene: TRBJ1-6
V gene: TRBV9
CDR3 protein: CASSVAGNYNSPLHF

J gene: TRBJ2-5
V gene: TRBV5-4
CDR3 protein: CASSLLEGQETQYF

J gene: TRBJ2-5
V gene: TRBV2
CDR3 protein: CASSLTSGQETQYF

J gene: TRBJ2-5
V gene: TRBV2
CDR3 protein: CAGRAGPGGTQYF

J gene: TRBJ2-5
V gene: TRBV7-8
CDR3 protein: CASSLQQIKTQYF

J gene: TRBJ1-2
V gene: TRBV6-5
CDR3 protein: CASSSNQGFIGGYTF

J gene: TRBJ1-3
V gene: TRBV6-6
CDR3 protein: CASSPRTVHSSGNTIYF

J gene: TRBJ1-2
V gene: TRBV29-1
CDR3 protein: CSVDGQGTNYGYTF

J gene: TRBJ1-5
V gene: TRBV4-1
CDR3 protein: CASSQGGGEFQPQHF

J gene: TRBJ1-2
V gene: TRBV19
CDR3 protein: CASSVGQGSSYGYTF

J gene: TRBJ2-2
V gene: TRBV6-5
CDR3 protein: CASSPGSGELFF

J gene: TRBJ2-1
V gene: TRBV7-9
CDR3 protein: CASSTGTSVNEQFF

J gene: TRBJ1-2
V gene: TRBV4-2
CDR3 protein: CASSQGDRVGYGYTF

J gene: TRBJ2-5
V gene: TRBV4-1
CDR3 protein: CASSRSGTNQETQYF

J gene: TRBJ2-3
V gene: TRBV7-9
CDR3 protein: CATRRGGDTDTQYF

J gene: TRBJ1-6
V gene: TRBV6-5
CDR3 protein: CASRREHNNSPLHF

J gene: TRBJ1-4
V gene: TRBV5-6
CDR3 protein: CASSRRTAATNEKLFF

J gene: TRBJ1-1
V gene: TRBV18
CDR3 protein: CASSPPRQGSNTEAFF

J gene: TRBJ2-3
V gene: TRBV10-3
CDR3 protein: CAIKAGGFTDTQYF

J gene: TRBJ2-5
V gene: TRBV5-1
CDR3 protein: CASSLGLARETQYF

J gene: TRBJ1-4
V gene: TRBV19
CDR3 protein: CASNDRRGEKLFF

J gene: TRBJ2-3
V gene: TRBV11-3
CDR3 protein: CASSRGSTDTQYF

J gene: TRBJ1-4
V gene: TRBV27
CDR3 protein: CASRTQQGIGEKLFF

J gene: TRBJ1-1
V gene: TRBV6-5
CDR3 protein: CASSHRTGLNTEAFF

J gene: TRBJ1-1
V gene: TRBV28
CDR3 protein: CASSAATGSNTEAFF

J gene: TRBJ1-5
V gene: TRBV19
CDR3 protein: CASSIDPMRGASSTQPQHF

J gene: TRBJ1-1
V gene: TRBV7-2
CDR3 protein: CASSLGRAVVGRKNTEAFF

J gene: TRBJ1-2
V gene: TRBV29-1
CDR3 protein: CSVEENWTGQGYTF

J gene: TRBJ1-6
V gene: TRBV19
CDR3 protein: CASSMGQSINSPLHF

J gene: TRBJ2-4
V gene: TRBV24-1
CDR3 protein: CATRGRGRGELAKNIQYF

J gene: TRBJ2-5
V gene: TRBV5-1
CDR3 protein: CASRKGQVGETQYF